This entry is about one TCR beta chain. Germline loops: CDR1 SNHLY, CDR2 FYNNEI. The CDR3 has 11 amino acids. V was clipped by 3 bases and J by 2 bases, with 2 bases between them. RNA was extracted with the RNeasy kit, and a quantity of roughly 0.5 to 1 ug was reverse transcribed using random hexamers. TCRdb fed the immunoSEQ multiplex PCR reads into MiXCR, producing one record per CDR3 protein. The table lists roughly 190,000 distinct CDR3 sequences, approximately 95% of them singletons, with more than 0.1% in the top ten. The entry originates in a study of CD8 T cells in Susac syndrome. Specimen: CD4+ T cells from PBMCs. The sequence was collected from a human donor in good health. The V and J genes are TRBV2 and TRBJ2-7; the D is unclear. CDR3 protein: CASSDAYEQYF. The CDR3 DNA reads as TGTGCCAGCAGTGACGCCTACGAGCAGTACTTC.